The 3 T cell receptor beta chains below come from one sample, sequenced in a study of T cell changes during pregnancy in multiple sclerosis. Assay: immunoSEQ multiplex PCR; the TCRdb copy retains only in-frame clones and omits some. Found here are tens of thousands of clones, roughly 88% of them singletons; the top ten hold about 4.4%. Specimen: CD8+ T cells from peripheral blood mononuclear cells, collected after pregnancy. Receptor source: a female donor with multiple sclerosis, enrolled in a pregnancy study.

This chain joins TRBV29-1 and TRBJ1-1, with D tentatively TRBD1 (6 bases). The germline V and J ends were trimmed by 4 bases and 4 bases, with 10 bases remaining between them. Germline loops: CDR1 SQVTM, CDR2 ANQGSEA. The CDR3 covers 12 residues. Written as DNA, the CDR3 is TGCAGCGTTGCACAGGGATCCACTGAAGCTTTCTTT. It is translated as CSVAQGSTEAFF.

The gene calls are TRBV7-2 and TRBJ2-3, with TRBD2 identical over 11 bases. Germline V lookup: CDR1 SGHTA, CDR2 FQGNSA. J lost 8 bases, V lost 5 bases, and 12 bases had no gene match. The CDR3 loop spans 16 amino acids. The CDR3 sequence is CASSPPGLAVQGTQYF. The DNA of the CDR3 is TGTGCCAGCAGCCCACCGGGACTAGCGGTTCAGGGTACGCAGTATTTT. Supplemented by reference TRBV7-2 and TRBJ2-3, the full variable domain reads GAGVSQSPSNKVTEKGKDVELRCDPISGHTALYWYRQSLGQGLEFLIYFQGNSAPDKSGLPSDRFSAERTGGSVSTLTIQRTQQEDSAVYLCASSPPGLAVQGTQYFGPGTRLTVL.

V usage is TRBV7-9 and J usage is TRBJ1-1; D possibly corresponds to TRBD1 (5 bases). This CDR3 is built from 14 residues. Germline CDR1 SEHNR, CDR2 FQNEAQ (reference sequence). The V end lost 3 bases, the J end lost 0 bases, and 8 bases lay between the germline ends. CDR3 protein: CASSLGGVNTEAFF. The DNA for the CDR3 is TGTGCCAGCAGCTTGGGGGGGGTGAACACTGAAGCTTTCTTT.